Below, 14 T cell receptor beta chains from the same sample are listed, as sequenced in a study of CD8 T cells in Susac syndrome. RNA, at about 0.45 to 1 ug, was reverse transcribed with random hexamers. TCRdb analysed the immunoSEQ multiplex PCR reads with MiXCR anew, one entry per CDR3 protein. The table includes a few hundred thousand distinct CDR3 sequences, approximately 90% detected once. Material: CD8+ T cells from PBMCs. Every receptor here comes from a human donor with multiple sclerosis.

This clonotype was found once. The V and J genes are TRBV12-5 and TRBJ2-2; a weak D match, TRBD2 (6 bases). Per germline, CDR1 LGHNT and CDR2 FRNRAP. V was pared by 7 bases and J by 6 bases, with 9 bases between. The CDR3 is 12 residues long. The CDR3 nucleotides are TGTGCTAGTGCTCCGGGGGCCGGGGAGCTGTTTTTT. Its translation is CASAPGAGELFF.

The V gene is TRBV4-1, the J gene TRBJ2-7, with D possibly being TRBD1 or TRBD2 (6 bases each). This CDR3 is built from 15 residues. Germline-derived CDR1 and CDR2 are MGHRA and YSYEKL. The V end was cut by 0 bases, the J end by 7 bases, with 16 bases between. The DNA of the CDR3 is TGCGCCAGCAGCCAAGAGGGGGGCGCCTTTAGAGAGCAGTACTTC. Protein product: CASSQEGGAFREQYF.

The V and J genes are TRBV29-1 and TRBJ2-7; 10 positions match TRBD1. Germline V CDR1 and CDR2: SQVTM, ANQGSEA. The CDR3 is 15 residues long. Trimming removed 2 bases from V and 6 bases from J; junction bases left unmatched: 10. CDR3 coding DNA: TGCAGCGTTGAATCTGCCGGGACAGGGGATTTCGAGCAGTACTTC. This codes for CSVESAGTGDFEQYF.

V gene TRBV7-9 combines with J gene TRBJ2-2, with 9 nucleotides matching TRBD2. The germline gives CDR1 SEHNR, CDR2 FQNEAQ (reference sequence). CDR3 length equals 17 residues. With 2 bases clipped from V and 3 bases from J, the junction kept 7 bases outside the gene matches. The CDR3, as DNA: TGTGCCAGCAGCTTAAAATTCCTAGCGGGGTACACCGGGGAGCTGTTTTTT. This codes for CASSLKFLAGYTGELFF.

This sequence joins TRBV25-1 and TRBJ2-2; the D call may be TRBD1 or TRBD2 (5 bases each). V was clipped by 7 bases and J by 1 base, with 10 bases between them. The CDR3 spans 14 residues. The germline CDR1 and CDR2 sequences are MGHDK and SYGVNS. CDR3 loop: CASMQGENTGELFF. CDR3 DNA: TGTGCCAGCATGCAGGGAGAGAACACCGGGGAGCTGTTTTTT.

This sequence joins TRBV9 and TRBJ2-6; D unclear. The V and J ends lost 3 bases and 0 bases respectively, with 4 bases between them. The germline gives CDR1 SGDLS, CDR2 YYNGEE. This CDR3 contains 14 residues. This CDR3 is CASSANSGANVLTF. The DNA of the CDR3 is TGTGCCAGCAGCGCTAACTCTGGGGCCAACGTCCTGACTTTC.

V and J are TRBV3-1 and TRBJ1-2; tentatively, D is TRBD1 (5 bases). The CDR3 sequence is 16 residues long. V was cut by 0 bases and J by 3 bases, with 14 bases left in between. Germline CDR1 reads LGHDT; CDR2 reads YNNKEL (reference sequence). The DNA for the CDR3 is TGTGCCAGCAGCCAAGATGGAGAGGGGCGGGACTATGGCTACACCTTC. It yields the protein CASSQDGEGRDYGYTF.

The chain uses TRBV24-1 and TRBJ2-2, with 7 positions matching TRBD1. The junction had 4 bases not matched to a gene; V was cut back by 6 bases and J by 1 base. The CDR3 loop spans 15 amino acids. Germline V CDR1 and CDR2: KGHDR, SFDVKD. DNA for the CDR3: TGTGCCACCAGTCACAGGGGAGAGAACACCGGGGAGCTGTTTTTT. Translated, it gives CATSHRGENTGELFF.

V gene TRBV7-3 combines with J gene TRBJ1-1, with D uncertain. V lost 3 bases and J 6 bases, leaving 11 bases between the germline ends. Germline CDR1 is SGHTA and CDR2 is FQGTGA. The CDR3 is made up of 13 amino acids. CDR3 DNA sequence: TGTGCCAGCAGCTTCTCCAGGATCCCTGAAGCTTTCTTT. Translated: CASSFSRIPEAFF.

V and J are TRBV28 and TRBJ2-2; 8 positions match TRBD2. The V segment lost 6 bases and the J segment 6 bases; nucleotides outside the gene matches: 9. The CDR3 is 15 amino acids. CDR1 and CDR2 from the germline V gene are MDHEN and SYDVKM. The CDR3 nucleotides are TGTGCCAGCAGCCCCGGGACTAGGGACCCCGGGGAGCTGTTTTTT. Protein product: CASSPGTRDPGELFF.

The chain has TRBV4-1 and TRBJ2-1; 7 bases align to TRBD1. The CDR3 spans 18 residues. Germline loops: CDR1 MGHRA, CDR2 YSYEKL. J gave up 0 bases and V 0 bases, and 8 bases lay outside the gene matches. The CDR3 region is CASSQDILGTDSYNEQFF. For the CDR3, the DNA is TGCGCCAGCAGCCAAGATATTCTAGGGACAGACTCCTACAATGAGCAGTTCTTC.

DNA for the CDR3: TGTGCCACCAGTGAAATAGGCAGAAATCAGCCCCAGCATTTT. Amino acid sequence: CATSEIGRNQPQHF. The gene calls are TRBV24-1 and TRBJ1-5, with D unclear. The germline V and J ends were trimmed by 4 bases and 4 bases, with 10 bases remaining between them. This CDR3 is built from 14 residues. The germline gives CDR1 KGHDR, CDR2 SFDVKD.

In its sample, this clonotype was seen once. The V gene is TRBV19, the J gene TRBJ2-3; 13 bases are a match to TRBD2. Germline V gives CDR1 LNHDA, CDR2 SQIVND (reference sequence). This CDR3 region has 18 residues. With 5 bases clipped from V and 2 bases from J, the junction kept 10 bases outside the gene matches. For the CDR3, the DNA is TGTGCCAGTAGTCCCTATAGCGGGACTAGCGGGACCACAGATACGCAGTATTTT. It is translated as CASSPYSGTSGTTDTQYF. The variable domain in full, with the rest retrieved from reference TRBV19 and TRBJ2-3, is DGGITQSPKYLFRKEGQNVTLSCEQNLNHDAMYWYRQDPGQGLRLIYYSQIVNDFQKGDIAEGYSVSREKKESFPLTVTSAQKNPTAFYLCASSPYSGTSGTTDTQYFGPGTRLTVL.

The chain uses TRBV7-8 and TRBJ2-5; no reliable D call. The V end lost 6 bases, the J end lost 3 bases, and 20 bases lay between the germline ends. CDR1 is SGHVS, CDR2 FQNEAQ, per germline. The CDR3 runs 16 residues. CDR3 nucleotides: TGTGCCAGCAGATCCCCCACCCGGTCCGCGAAAGAGACCCAGTACTTC. It yields the protein CASRSPTRSAKETQYF.